What follows describes a single TCR beta chain. This clonotype was detected many times. It lacks a known antigen. Within one base of it there is no much larger clone, and no base qualities were kept. V was cut back by 0 bases and J by 3 bases, leaving a gap of 12 bases between them. Taken from cysteine to phenylalanine, the CDR3 has 15 residues. The only DNA kept is the CDR3, 45 bases in frame from the first base. The germline V gene (reference sequence) sets CDR1 to MNHNY and CDR2 to SVGAGI. The hyperthyroidism patients were between 18 and 65 years old and newly diagnosed, with a disease duration of less than 2 months. Any patient with an uncontrolled infection, another autoimmune disease, pregnancy or lactation was excluded. Diagnoses relied on clinical symptoms, serum thyroxine and TRAb, thyroid ultrasound and orbital computed tomography. For progressor patients, blood was drawn at the first diagnosis of hyperthyroidism, before any ophthalmopathy symptoms had appeared. PBMCs were isolated from 7.5 to 10 ml of fresh peripheral blood by Ficoll-Paque density gradient centrifugation. Progressor patients were defined as those initially diagnosed with Graves' hyperthyroidism in whom ophthalmopathy developed during follow-up. Trizol reagent was used to extract total RNA, and RNA quality was then checked on an Agilent 2100 Bioanalyzer.

The TCR beta CDR3 regions were amplified from RNA transcripts. The TCR CDR3 was subjected to a first round of RT-PCR using the HTBI primer set and the Qiagen OneStep RT-PCR kit. Libraries were constructed in a second round of multiplex PCR, after which size selection and purification were carried out. Sequencing of the libraries was done on an Illumina HiSeq2000 using paired-end 100 bp reads. The paper's data handling went like this. Raw data were processed with SOAPnuke, discarding reads with adapters, uncalled bases, mean Phred below 15, or no exact constant-primer or identifier match. COPE v1.2.5 was used to merge the high-quality paired reads, and each unique nucleotide sequence was defined as a clonotype. MiTCR v1.1 was used to align the clonotypes against IMGT TRBV, TRBD and TRBJ reference segments. The analysis included only V-J combinations with a frequency above 0.0001, which together covered 98% to 99.2% of the repertoires. A TCS score was defined as the ratio between F50 (clonal expansion) and ExV (chaos), using BLOSUM62-based TCRdist between CDR3 peptides within each V-J. Welch's t-statistics and random forest reduced roughly 530 V-J features to fewer than 15, which were used in a naive Bayes classifier (R e1071). TCRdb passed the public sequencing reads through fastp at Q25 and MiXCR, retaining productive beta sequences. Merged by CDR3 protein, the rows form single entries marked with the most common genes and DNA. The V and J calls here are based on TCRdb, not the publication. The sample profile shows some 250,000 distinct CDR3 sequences; about 14% of them were found once. Jointly, the top ten make up about an eighth of the sample.

These data are taken from a study of T cells in Graves' hyperthyroidism and ophthalmopathy (dated by TCRdb to between 2017 and 2020). Describing the broader study: Peripheral blood samples were taken at the time of initial diagnosis, prior to any treatment. After sampling, hyperthyroidism patients received methimazole starting at 30 mg daily, and ophthalmopathy patients received high-dose intravenous methylprednisolone. In roughly six Graves' hyperthyroidism patients, the study also compared T-cell repertoires from thyroid tissue with T-cell repertoires from blood. For training and testing, the 80 to 100 patients in the discovery cohort were randomly divided in a 7:3 ratio. An independent validation cohort of 18 to 20 hyperthyroidism patients and 17 patients who later progressed to ophthalmopathy tested prospective prediction of ophthalmopathy. To identify distinguishing TCR V-J signatures, a discovery cohort of around 100 patients was used, comprising some 45 with Graves' ophthalmopathy and some 60 with stable Graves' hyperthyroidism. According to the paper, TCR Vbeta CDR3 sequencing was carried out on roughly 130 peripheral blood samples, which came from fewer than 50 ophthalmopathy, 75 or so hyperthyroidism and roughly 17 progressor patients.

The full study reports these points: Most expanded thyroid clonotypes (frequency above 0.001) were also detected in blood, a finding suggesting that blood repertoires may reflect thyroid immune responses. Sample size was not statistically predetermined, and blinding of investigators to group allocation was not performed. During validation, the model predicted progression to ophthalmopathy a median of around six months ahead of onset, with 70.59% sensitivity and about 75% specificity. Ophthalmopathy was separated from stable hyperthyroidism by a 13 V-J signature model, with just over 85% sensitivity and about 81% specificity obtained in cross-validation and 80%/75% obtained in testing.

This TCR derives from a woman aged 40 to 49 with Graves' hyperthyroidism that later progressed to Graves' ophthalmopathy. The rearrangement combines TRBV6-6 with TRBJ2-7; TRBD2 is a weak D gene call, 6 bases matching. Sequenced: blood. In nucleotide form, the sequence is TGTGCCAGCAGTTACTCTGGGGGGAACTACTACGAGCAGTACTTC. Its amino acids are CASSYSGGNYYEQYF.